A selection of T cell receptor beta chains follows, all from one sample in a study of glioma-infiltrating T cells after dendritic cell vaccination. TCRdb's copy holds only in-frame clones and misses some; the assay was immunoSEQ multiplex PCR. The table has under 130,000 clones, roughly 76% seen once. The sample was blood, taken before dendritic cell vaccination. Receptors were obtained from a human donor with glioblastoma. Each CDR3 is given with its conserved first and last residue. Each record gives: V gene, CDR3 protein.

TRBV29-1 CSVARTGQGSNYGYTF
TRBV6-5 CASSYSSFQGSHEQYF
TRBV7-9 CASSLSRTGKETQYF
TRBV6-5 CASSSPGTGVETEAFF
TRBV10-3 CAISQGDTNTEAFF
TRBV27 CASSPPRQGNTEAFF
TRBV5-4 CASSPRNLAGYNTGELFF
TRBV9 CASSNPGQGGNTIYF
TRBV30 CAWSLSRYEQYF
TRBV4-3 CASSQDSPGEDNEQFF
TRBV18 CASTRDSQETQYF
TRBV6-5 CASSSSVGVGYTF
TRBV4-3 CASSQDLTAANEKLFF
TRBV6-5 CASRGTVNSPLHF
TRBV4-1 CASSQAAGGWIDTQYF
TRBV18 CASSPGQVNTEAFF
TRBV5-6 CATAGPSYEQYF
TRBV7-2 CASSYGDRVQETQYF
TRBV11-2 CASSLEPPQGGYNEQFF
TRBV5-1 CASSPPAGSSGNTIYF
TRBV19 CASSMDRGFTGELFF
TRBV7-8 CASSLATAGGNTIYF
TRBV11-3 CASSLILAGAADTQYF
TRBV19 CASMGQAGNQPQHF